This is a list of T cell receptor beta chains from one sample in a study of T cells after yellow fever vaccination. TCRdb reanalysed the 5' RACE reads using MiXCR and keeps one entry per CDR3 protein. This table has under 300,000 distinct CDR3 sequences, approximately 12% appearing once. This sample comprised CD4+ T cells sorted from PBMCs, obtained 45 days after the yellow fever booster vaccination. The source of these receptors is a man aged 25 to 45 who received the YFV17D yellow fever vaccine. Each CDR3 is given with its conserved first and last residue. A D gene is named only where the DNA matches it firmly. Not all rows give a size; the values are once, few, many and, for expanded clones, a class.

CDR3 DNA: TGTGCCAGCAGCTTCGACCCGAGCTACGAGCAGTACTTC; CDR3 protein: CASSFDPSYEQYF; clone size: few; V gene: TRBV7-2; J gene: TRBJ2-7; D gene: .
CDR3 DNA: TGTGCCAGCAGCGGTCAAAACACGAACACCGGGGAGCTGTTTTTT; CDR3 protein: CASSGQNTNTGELFF; clone size: .; V gene: TRBV11-3; J gene: TRBJ2-2; D gene: .
CDR3 DNA: TGTGCCAGCAGCCCTCACCCCAAGGGCTCCTACGAGCAGTACTTC; CDR3 protein: CASSPHPKGSYEQYF; clone size: .; V gene: TRBV7-2; J gene: TRBJ2-7; D gene: .
CDR3 DNA: TGTGCCAGCAGTCGCACAGGGCAGCCCACCGGGGAGCTGTTTTTT; CDR3 protein: CASSRTGQPTGELFF; clone size: few; V gene: TRBV2; J gene: TRBJ2-2; D gene: .
CDR3 DNA: TGCAGCGCCGGGGGGGGTAATGAAAAACTGTTTTTT; CDR3 protein: CSAGGGNEKLFF; clone size: .; V gene: TRBV29-1; J gene: TRBJ1-4; D gene: .
CDR3 DNA: TGCAGCGTTGAAGATCGAGGGTGGCAGGGGCAGGACGAGCAGTACTTC; CDR3 protein: CSVEDRGWQGQDEQYF; clone size: .; V gene: TRBV29-1; J gene: TRBJ2-7; D gene: .
CDR3 DNA: TGCAGCGTCCTGAACACTGAAGCTTTCTTT; CDR3 protein: CSVLNTEAFF; clone size: .; V gene: TRBV29-1; J gene: TRBJ1-1; D gene: .
CDR3 DNA: TGTGCCAGCAGCCAGGACTTCCCGGCCAAAAACATTCAGTACTTC; CDR3 protein: CASSQDFPAKNIQYF; clone size: .; V gene: TRBV3-1; J gene: TRBJ2-4; D gene: .
CDR3 DNA: TGCGCCAGCAGCCAAGTCGGGGGGCCTCGGGATACGCAGTATTTT; CDR3 protein: CASSQVGGPRDTQYF; clone size: few; V gene: TRBV4-3; J gene: TRBJ2-3; D gene: .
CDR3 DNA: TGCGCCAGCTTCGGGGGTCTGGAGACCCAGTACTTC; CDR3 protein: CASFGGLETQYF; clone size: few; V gene: TRBV10-2; J gene: TRBJ2-5; D gene: .
CDR3 DNA: TGCAGCGCCTCCCGGGACGGGGCGTACAATGAGCAGTTCTTC; CDR3 protein: CSASRDGAYNEQFF; clone size: .; V gene: TRBV29-1; J gene: TRBJ2-1; D gene: .
CDR3 DNA: TGTGCCAGCAGCCGGTTTATGGCCGGGGAGCTGTTTTTT; CDR3 protein: CASSRFMAGELFF; clone size: few; V gene: TRBV7-3; J gene: TRBJ2-2; D gene: .
CDR3 DNA: TGTGCCAGCAGCCTGGGACTAGCACGACTGGAGCAGTACTTC; CDR3 protein: CASSLGLARLEQYF; clone size: few; V gene: TRBV7-2; J gene: TRBJ2-7; D gene: TRBD2
CDR3 DNA: TGTGCCAGCAGCACACAGGCATCGGGCCCCTACGAGCAGTACTTC; CDR3 protein: CASSTQASGPYEQYF; clone size: many; V gene: TRBV12-3/TRBV12-4; J gene: TRBJ2-7; D gene: .
CDR3 DNA: TGTGCCAGCAGCTCCATACTCCCCGGGGAGCTGTTTTTT; CDR3 protein: CASSSILPGELFF; clone size: .; V gene: TRBV5-6; J gene: TRBJ2-2; D gene: .
CDR3 DNA: TGCAGTGCTAGTATTAGCGGGAGTGGCAAGAATGAGCAGTTCTTC; CDR3 protein: CSASISGSGKNEQFF; clone size: many; V gene: TRBV20-1; J gene: TRBJ2-1; D gene: TRBD2
CDR3 DNA: TGTGCCAGCTCACCCCCCGGACTAGCGGGAGGGGAGACCCAGTACTTC; CDR3 protein: CASSPPGLAGGETQYF; clone size: .; V gene: TRBV18; J gene: TRBJ2-5; D gene: TRBD2
CDR3 DNA: TGCGCCAGCAGCTTGACTGGGACACCTAGCACAGATACGCAGTATTTT; CDR3 protein: CASSLTGTPSTDTQYF; clone size: .; V gene: TRBV5-1; J gene: TRBJ2-3; D gene: .
CDR3 DNA: TGCAGCGTTGAAGATCGCAGGGTGTATGAGCAGTTCTTC; CDR3 protein: CSVEDRRVYEQFF; clone size: many; V gene: TRBV29-1; J gene: TRBJ2-1; D gene: .
CDR3 DNA: TGTGCCAGCAGTTTTGCAGGGGTGGGCGAGCAGTACTTC; CDR3 protein: CASSFAGVGEQYF; clone size: few; V gene: TRBV12-3/TRBV12-4; J gene: TRBJ2-7; D gene: .
CDR3 DNA: TGTGCCAGCAGTGTTCTTTCTGATTCCTACGAGCAGTACTTC; CDR3 protein: CASSVLSDSYEQYF; clone size: .; V gene: TRBV12-3/TRBV12-4; J gene: TRBJ2-7; D gene: .
CDR3 DNA: TGTGCCAGCTATAATGGACTAGCGGGAGTACACGAGCAGTTCTTC; CDR3 protein: CASYNGLAGVHEQFF; clone size: few; V gene: TRBV18; J gene: TRBJ2-1; D gene: TRBD2
CDR3 DNA: TGTGCCAGCAGCCCGAGCGGGAGGCGCTGGGAGCAGTACTTC; CDR3 protein: CASSPSGRRWEQYF; clone size: few; V gene: TRBV3-1; J gene: TRBJ2-7; D gene: TRBD2
CDR3 DNA: TGCGCCAGCAGCTTCTGGCAGGGACTGAACACCGGGGAGCTGTTTTTT; CDR3 protein: CASSFWQGLNTGELFF; clone size: few; V gene: TRBV5-1; J gene: TRBJ2-2; D gene: .
CDR3 DNA: TGTGCCAGCAGCTTTCAACGATCAGGGGAAAGCAATCAGCCCCAGCATTTT; CDR3 protein: CASSFQRSGESNQPQHF; clone size: few; V gene: TRBV5-6; J gene: TRBJ1-5; D gene: .
CDR3 DNA: TGCGCCAGCGCGGGACCGGGACTAGCGGGGGATACGCAGTATTTT; CDR3 protein: CASAGPGLAGDTQYF; clone size: .; V gene: TRBV5-1; J gene: TRBJ2-3; D gene: TRBD2
CDR3 DNA: TGTGCCAGTCTAGTGGGGATAACAAGGAATGAGCAGTTCTTC; CDR3 protein: CASLVGITRNEQFF; clone size: .; V gene: TRBV12-3/TRBV12-4; J gene: TRBJ2-1; D gene: .